These T cell receptor beta chains were read from a single sample in a study of T cell responses to AZD1222 COVID-19 vaccine. Assay: immunoSEQ multiplex PCR; the TCRdb copy retains only in-frame clones and omits some. The sample holds about 110,000 clones; around 84% are singletons and the top ten take about 3.5%. The material was peripheral blood, obtained on day 0 of AZD1222 vaccination. Receptor source: an adult in good health. Both conserved end residues are part of each CDR3. D genes are given only for firm matches. Clone size is not always given. Where it is, it says once, few, many or a class for expanded clones.

d_call,clone_size,j_call,v_call,cdr3_nt,cdr3_aa
NA,NA,TRBJ2-1,TRBV6-5,TGTGCCAGCAGTTACTCGACGGGGGCCGGGCATGAGCAGTTCTTC,CASSYSTGAGHEQFF
TRBD1,NA,TRBJ1-3,TRBV10-2,TGCGCCAGCAGCCCGACAGGGTCAGCTGGAAACACCATATATTTT,CASSPTGSAGNTIYF
TRBD2,NA,TRBJ2-1,TRBV27,TGTGCCAGCAGTTTATCGTCCAGCGGGGGAGGGTATGAGCAGTTCTTC,CASSLSSSGGGYEQFF
NA,NA,TRBJ1-1,TRBV12-3/TRBV12-4,TGTGCCAGCGGGCTCCAGGTTGACACTGAAGCTTTCTTT,CASGLQVDTEAFF
NA,NA,TRBJ1-5,TRBV3-1/TRBV3-2,TGTGCCAGCAGCCTCCAGGGGCCGGAAGGGGCCCAGCATTTT,CASSLQGPEGAQHF
NA,NA,TRBJ1-3,TRBV2,TGTGCCAGCGAAAGACAGGGAAACACCATATATTTT,CASERQGNTIYF
NA,NA,TRBJ1-5,TRBV5-1,TGCGCCAGCAGCGCGAGTTGGGATCAGCCCCAGCATTTT,CASSASWDQPQHF
TRBD1,NA,TRBJ1-5,TRBV7-9,TGTGCCAGCAGCCCCTGGACAGGGGGCGTTAGCAATCAGCCCCAGCATTTT,CASSPWTGGVSNQPQHF
NA,NA,TRBJ1-5,TRBV12-3/TRBV12-4,TGTGCCAGCAGCCCCAGAGGGGAGCCCCAGCATTTT,CASSPRGEPQHF
NA,NA,TRBJ1-5,TRBV4-2,TGTGCCAGCAGCCAAGAGGACAGCAATCAGCCCCAGCATTTT,CASSQEDSNQPQHF
NA,NA,TRBJ2-7,TRBV28,TGTGCCAGCAGTTTAATGGGGGAGCAGTACTTC,CASSLMGEQYF
NA,NA,TRBJ2-3,TRBV19,TGTGCCAGTAGTATGGGGGTCCCCCGCGGTAATACGCAGTATTTT,CASSMGVPRGNTQYF
NA,few,TRBJ2-2,TRBV12-5,TGTGCTAGTGGGGGACCTCACCGGGAGCTGTTTTTT,CASGGPHRELFF
TRBD1,NA,TRBJ2-1,TRBV11-2,TGTGCCAGCAGCTTAGGGGTCAGGGGGACCGATGAGCAGTTCTTC,CASSLGVRGTDEQFF
TRBD1,NA,TRBJ1-2,TRBV9,TGTGCCAGCAGCGTAGGGACAGGCCGGAAAGCTAACTATGGCTACACCTTC,CASSVGTGRKANYGYTF
NA,few,TRBJ2-7,TRBV6-5,TGTGCCAGCAGCACCGAGGGCCGGCGCTACGAGCAGTACTTC,CASSTEGRRYEQYF
NA,NA,TRBJ2-6,TRBV4-1,TGCGCCAGCAGCCAAGATTGGGTTCCGGGATGGGAGTCTGGGGCCAACGTCCTGACTTTC,CASSQDWVPGWESGANVLTF
NA,NA,TRBJ2-7,TRBV9,TGTGCCAGCGGTTCTGTGGTCGAGCAGTACTTC,CASGSVVEQYF
TRBD1,NA,TRBJ1-1,TRBV7-2,TGTGCCAGCAACCGGGCGGGACAGGCCAACACTGAAGCTTTCTTT,CASNRAGQANTEAFF
NA,NA,TRBJ1-3,TRBV6-1,TGTGCCAGCAGTGATTCCGGACACGTCTCTGGAAACACCATATATTTT,CASSDSGHVSGNTIYF
NA,few,TRBJ1-1,TRBV30,TGTGCTTCGTGGATTACAGGGCAAGCTTTCTTT,CASWITGQAFF
NA,NA,TRBJ1-5,TRBV7-3,TGTGCCAGCAGCTTACTTGAGGGGCAGCCCCAGCATTTT,CASSLLEGQPQHF
TRBD1,NA,TRBJ2-1,TRBV5-1,TGCGCCAGCAGCTTCGGGGCAGGGGGAAAAAATGAGCAGTTCTTC,CASSFGAGGKNEQFF
NA,NA,TRBJ2-1,TRBV5-1,TGCGCCAGCAGCCCCGGGGGGACATACAATGAGCAGTTCTTC,CASSPGGTYNEQFF
NA,NA,TRBJ2-7,TRBV5-1,TGCGCCAGCACCGCGCAAATGGAGGGGGGCGGGTACGAGCAGTACTTC,CASTAQMEGGGYEQYF
NA,NA,TRBJ1-2,TRBV7-2,TGTGCCAGCAGCAAACGACAGTCTGCTAATGGCTACACCTTC,CASSKRQSANGYTF
NA,NA,TRBJ2-1,TRBV2,TGTGCCAGCGAGGGGGGTGAGGACCTCTTCCTGTACAATGAGCAGTTCTTC,CASEGGEDLFLYNEQFF
TRBD2,NA,TRBJ2-2,TRBV15,TGTGCCACCAGCAGAGATGGACTAGCGGGTACCGGGGAGCTGTTTTTT,CATSRDGLAGTGELFF
NA,NA,TRBJ1-1,TRBV30,TGTGCCTGGAGTTCCGGTATCAGGGCTTACACTGAAGCTTTCTTT,CAWSSGIRAYTEAFF
TRBD1,few,TRBJ1-6,TRBV24-1,TGTGCCACCAGTGAAGGACAGGGTGAGGGTTCACCCCTCCACTTT,CATSEGQGEGSPLHF
NA,once,TRBJ1-5,TRBV7-3,TGTGCCAGCAGCTTAGAGGTTGGTCAGCCCCAGCATTTT,CASSLEVGQPQHF
TRBD1,few,TRBJ1-5,TRBV18,TGTGCCAGCTCACCACCGGGGCAGGGGGCCCGGCAGCCCCAGCATTTT,CASSPPGQGARQPQHF
NA,once,TRBJ2-7,TRBV10-3,TGTGCCATCAGTGAACCGACCCTGGGCAGGAGCTCCTACGAGCAGTACTTC,CAISEPTLGRSSYEQYF
TRBD1,NA,TRBJ1-1,TRBV20-1,TGCAGTGCTAGTCCCGGGACAGTGAACACTGAAGCTTTCTTT,CSASPGTVNTEAFF
NA,once,TRBJ1-5,TRBV19,TGTGCCAGTACAGGGGTAAAGAATCAGCCCCAGCATTTT,CASTGVKNQPQHF
NA,NA,TRBJ1-2,TRBV5-4,TGTGCCAGCAGCTTGGGGGTTGGGAATGGCTACACCTTC,CASSLGVGNGYTF
NA,NA,TRBJ1-1,TRBV4-3,TGCGCCAGCAGCCAAGATCGCGGACAGTTTGAAGCTTTCTTT,CASSQDRGQFEAFF
TRBD2,NA,TRBJ2-1,TRBV6-5,TGTGCCAGCAGTACGGGGACTAGCGCCTTAGAGCAGTTCTTC,CASSTGTSALEQFF
NA,NA,TRBJ1-6,TRBV27,TGTGCCAGCAGTTTAGCGGCGATAGTGCACGGTTCACCCCTCCACTTT,CASSLAAIVHGSPLHF
NA,NA,TRBJ2-5,TRBV7-2,TGTGCCAGCAGCATAACTGGACAGCTTAGGGAGACCCAGTACTTC,CASSITGQLRETQYF
TRBD1,NA,TRBJ1-2,TRBV25-1,TGTGCCAGCAGAACAGGGGGCGCCGGCTATGGCTACACCTTC,CASRTGGAGYGYTF
NA,NA,TRBJ2-7,TRBV10-1,TGCGCCAGCAGTGAGTCGGGGCAGGGTGGACGGCAGTACTTC,CASSESGQGGRQYF
TRBD2,NA,TRBJ2-3,TRBV19,TGTGCCAGTAGTATGGGACGACTAGCGGGGGCGGGAGATACGCAGTATTTT,CASSMGRLAGAGDTQYF
TRBD1,NA,TRBJ1-1,TRBV13,TGTGCCAGCAGCCCCCAGCCCCGACAGGGAACGGGAGCTTTCTTT,CASSPQPRQGTGAFF
NA,once,TRBJ2-7,TRBV29-1,TGCAGCGTCAGAGGGGGAGACTTCTCAGAGCAGTACTTC,CSVRGGDFSEQYF
TRBD1,NA,TRBJ2-7,TRBV10-3,TGTGCCATCAGTGCCGGGACAGGGAACGAGCAGTACTTC,CAISAGTGNEQYF
NA,NA,TRBJ1-1,TRBV5-4,TGTGCCAGCAGCTTGGTGGCTCAGGGTTTCGGGCCTGAAGCTTTCTTT,CASSLVAQGFGPEAFF
NA,NA,TRBJ1-2,TRBV12-3/TRBV12-4,TGTGCCAGCAGGCGACCAGGCGGTGGCTACACCTTC,CASRRPGGGYTF
NA,NA,TRBJ2-3,TRBV5-1,TGCGCCAGCAGCTTGGGACTAGGTGCAGATACGCAGTATTTT,CASSLGLGADTQYF
NA,few,TRBJ2-3,TRBV6-6,TGTGCCAGCAGTCCGGCCGGGGCAGGGGGGAAGGACACAGATACGCAGTATTTT,CASSPAGAGGKDTDTQYF